This entry describes one T cell receptor (beta chain). Its target is not known. This record comes from a study of shared clonotypes between healthy human individuals. Study-level information: Per-donor plates numbered three CD4 naive, three CD4 memory, two CD8 naive and one CD8 memory. Broader study findings: Sampling involved blood alone; tissue repertoires likely differ.

The CDR3 is 14 amino acids. With 6 bases removed from V and 5 bases from J, the gap between germline ends came to 17 bases. Germline-derived CDR1 and CDR2 are KGHSH and LQKENI. Naive CD4+ cells were CD45RA-selected; the remaining cells were memory. Clones were sequenced by immunoSEQ multiplex PCR, and TCRdb holds only the in-frame ones, with some missing. The profile shows millions of clones, roughly 95% of them singletons. The chain carries TRBV18 and TRBJ2-7; the D call may be TRBD1 or TRBD2 (5 bases each). The receptor was derived from a man in his late teens or twenties in good health. Sequenced material: naive CD4+ T cells sorted from blood. Specified subset: CD45RA+ positively selected. The CDR3 spells CASSPQRDQNEQYF. The CDR3 DNA is TGTGCCAGCTCCCCCCAACGGGACCAAAACGAGCAGTACTTC.